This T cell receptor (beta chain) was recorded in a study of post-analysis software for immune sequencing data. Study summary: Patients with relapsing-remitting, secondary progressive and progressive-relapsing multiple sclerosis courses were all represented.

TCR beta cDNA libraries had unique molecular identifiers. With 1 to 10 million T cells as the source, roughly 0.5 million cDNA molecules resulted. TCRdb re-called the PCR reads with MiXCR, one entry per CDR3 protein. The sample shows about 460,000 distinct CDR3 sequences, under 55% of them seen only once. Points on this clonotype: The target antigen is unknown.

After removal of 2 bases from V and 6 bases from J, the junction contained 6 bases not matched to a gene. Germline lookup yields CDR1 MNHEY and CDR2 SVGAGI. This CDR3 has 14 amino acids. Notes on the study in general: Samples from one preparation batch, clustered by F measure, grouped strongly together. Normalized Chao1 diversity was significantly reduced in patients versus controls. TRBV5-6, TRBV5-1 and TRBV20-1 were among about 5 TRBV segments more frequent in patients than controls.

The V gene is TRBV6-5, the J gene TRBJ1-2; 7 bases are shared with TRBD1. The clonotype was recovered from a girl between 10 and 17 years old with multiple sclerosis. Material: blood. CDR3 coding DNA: TGTGCCAGCAGTTACAGGGGGCGCGGTGATGGCTACACCTTC. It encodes CASSYRGRGDGYTF.